This T cell receptor beta chain was captured by sequencing in a study of control samples from healthy donors and cancer patients. The V and J ends lost 3 bases and 3 bases respectively, with 11 bases between them. The CDR3 extends over 14 amino acids. Germline CDR1 and CDR2: MNHNS and SASEGT. This clone came up a few times. Sequenced by immunoSEQ multiplex PCR; TCRdb stores in-frame clones only, minus some. The sample has 250,000 to 300,000 clones, almost 85% seen once; the top ten hold roughly 13%. This sequence was found in a woman in her sixties or seventies with lung cancer. The material sequenced was PBMCs. The chain combines TRBV6-1 with TRBJ1-2; TRBD1 is a possible D gene (5 bases). CDR3 sequence: CASSEGPIDYGYTF. The CDR3 nucleotides read TGTGCCAGCAGTGAGGGACCCATTGACTATGGCTACACCTTC.